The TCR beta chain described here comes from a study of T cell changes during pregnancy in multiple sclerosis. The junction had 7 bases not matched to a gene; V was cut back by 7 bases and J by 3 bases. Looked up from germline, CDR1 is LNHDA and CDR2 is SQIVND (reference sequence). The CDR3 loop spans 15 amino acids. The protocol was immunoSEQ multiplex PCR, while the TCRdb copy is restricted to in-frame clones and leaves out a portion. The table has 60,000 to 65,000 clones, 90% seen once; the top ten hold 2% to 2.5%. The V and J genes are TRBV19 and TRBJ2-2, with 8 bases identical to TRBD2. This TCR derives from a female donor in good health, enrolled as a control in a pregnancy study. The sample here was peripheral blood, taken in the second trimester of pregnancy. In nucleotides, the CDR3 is TGTGCCAGTATACAGCGGGAGTGGTACACCGGGGAGCTGTTTTTT. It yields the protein CASIQREWYTGELFF.